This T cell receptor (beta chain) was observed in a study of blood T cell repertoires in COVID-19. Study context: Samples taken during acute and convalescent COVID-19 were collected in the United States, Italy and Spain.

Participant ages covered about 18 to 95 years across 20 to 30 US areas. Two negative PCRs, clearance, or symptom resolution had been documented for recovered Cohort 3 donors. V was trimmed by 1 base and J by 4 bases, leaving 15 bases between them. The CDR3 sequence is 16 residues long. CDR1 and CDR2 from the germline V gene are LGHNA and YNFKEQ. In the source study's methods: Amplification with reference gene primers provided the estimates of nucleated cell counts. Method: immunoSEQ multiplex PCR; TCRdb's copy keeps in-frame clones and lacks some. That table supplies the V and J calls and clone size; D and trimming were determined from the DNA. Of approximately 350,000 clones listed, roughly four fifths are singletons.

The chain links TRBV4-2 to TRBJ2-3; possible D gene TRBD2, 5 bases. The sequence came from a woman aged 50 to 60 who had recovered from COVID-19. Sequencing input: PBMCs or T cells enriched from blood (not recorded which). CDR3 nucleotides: TGTGCCAGCAGCCAAGGGGCCCTCTTGGAGGCAGATACGCAGTATTTT. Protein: CASSQGALLEADTQYF.